This TCR beta chain was sequenced during a study of Graves' ophthalmopathy and Graves' hyperthyroidism (dated by TCRdb to 2016 to 2019). Study-level background: Peripheral blood was collected at initial diagnosis, prior to any treatment. To tell Graves' ophthalmopathy apart from Graves' hyperthyroidism, and to predict which patients would progress to ophthalmopathy, the study relied on TCR beta repertoire signatures. In total, around 130 blood samples were TCR-sequenced: approximately 40 ophthalmopathy, under 80 hyperthyroidism and roughly 17 hyperthyroidism-to-ophthalmopathy patients. To explore V-J signatures that distinguish ophthalmopathy from hyperthyroidism, a discovery set of roughly 98 patients was enrolled, made up of over 40 with ophthalmopathy and roughly 57 with stable hyperthyroidism. An independent validation cohort was composed of some 19 hyperthyroidism patients and over 15 patients who later progressed from hyperthyroidism to ophthalmopathy. In several hyperthyroidism patients, the T-cell repertoires found in thyroid tissue were compared with those found in blood. After sampling, hyperthyroidism patients received methimazole starting at 30 mg daily, and ophthalmopathy patients received high-dose intravenous methylprednisolone. The investigation overall reported the following: In validation, the model predicted ophthalmopathy progression with over 60% sensitivity and less than 80% specificity; 12 predicted patients were CT-confirmed with GO in a median of around 6 months. Among expanded thyroid clonotypes with frequency above 0.001, most also showed up in blood, which suggests that blood repertoires may reflect the thyroid immune response. Ophthalmopathy was separated from stable hyperthyroidism by the 13-signature model with around 88% sensitivity and around 81% specificity in cross-validation and with 80%/75% in the test set. No statistical method was used to set the sample size in advance, and the investigators knew which group each participant was assigned to.

V is cut back by 10 bases and J by 5 bases, with 8 bases in the junction unmatched. From the cysteine through the phenylalanine, the CDR3 covers 13 amino acids. Only CDR3 DNA is held: 39 bases, read in frame from base 1. CDR1 and CDR2, looked up from the germline V gene, are SNHLY and FYNNEI. Of note for this clonotype: Its cognate antigen has yet to be identified. No much larger clone is present one base from it, and per-base qualities are unavailable.

Hyperthyroidism was defined as stable when no progression to ophthalmopathy occurred within 18 months of follow-up. Hyperthyroidism patients were newly diagnosed, with disease duration under 2 months, and aged 18 to 65 years. Anyone with other autoimmune diseases, uncontrolled infections, pregnancy or lactation was excluded from the study. Diagnosis was based on clinical symptoms, serum thyroxine, TRAb, thyroid ultrasound and orbital computed tomography. Ficoll-Paque density gradient centrifugation was used to isolate PBMCs from about 9.4 ml of fresh peripheral blood. Total RNA was extracted with Trizol reagent and quality-checked on an Agilent 2100 Bioanalyzer. For repertoire sequencing, TCR beta CDR3 regions were amplified from RNA transcripts. The first round of RT-PCR was done with HTBI primers and the Qiagen OneStep RT-PCR kit, and was followed by a second round of multiplex PCR, then size selection and purification. Libraries were sequenced paired-end with 100 bp reads on an Illumina HiSeq2000. The source study handled its data this way. SOAPnuke was used for read processing, and reads with adapters, uncalled bases, a mean Phred below 15, or no exact constant-primer or identifier match were discarded. COPE v1.2.5 was used to merge the high-quality paired reads. Unique nucleotide sequences were defined as clonotypes and aligned to IMGT TRB V, D and J references using MiTCR v1.1. The analysis was limited to V-J combinations with a frequency above 0.0001, which together covered just over 98% of the repertoires. For each V-J combination, a TCR clonal expansion and chaos score was defined as the ratio of F50 clonal expansion to chaos observed in the TCRdist matrix. Features were reduced by Welch's t-statistics and random forest to over 10 V-J combinations, which fed a naive Bayes classifier. The Morisita-Horn index was used to measure how similar the thyroid and blood repertoires were. Starting from the raw public reads, TCRdb applied fastp trimming at Q25, assembled clones with MiXCR and retained in-frame beta chains. Identical CDR3 protein sequences are pooled into one entry, listed with their most common genes and DNA. TCRdb's processing, not the authors' own work, is the source of the V and J calls. The sample table lists roughly 350,000 distinct CDR3 sequences, roughly 17% of them with a count of one. 2% to 2.5% of the sample comes from the top ten.

Sample: peripheral blood. Rearrangement joined TRBV2 to TRBJ2-5, with 9 middle bases fitting TRBD1. This receptor was identified in an adult woman with stable Graves' hyperthyroidism. The CDR3 amino acid sequence is: CANALGTGETQYF. At the DNA level, the sequence is TGTGCCAATGCTTTAGGGACAGGGGAGACCCAGTACTTC. Outside the CDR3, residues come from the reference TRBV2 and TRBJ2-5 proteins, so the full variable domain is: EPEVTQTPSHQVTQMGQEVILRCVPISNHLYFYWYRQILGQKVEFLVSFYNNEISEKSEIFDDQFSVERPDGSNFTLKIRSTKLEDSAMYFCANALGTGETQYFGPGTRLLVL.